The 27 T cell receptor beta chains below were found in one sample sequenced in a study of cytomegalovirus exposure and HLA in healthy donors. Both 60 Vbeta primers and 13 Jbeta primers went into the PCR. Using immunoSEQ multiplex PCR, the repertoire was profiled, and TCRdb retains in-frame clones only, with some absent. The sample has tens of thousands of clones, about 80% seen once; the top ten hold less than 40%. Sequences were obtained from PBMCs. The receptors stem from a man aged 45-60 years in good health and CMV-seropositive.

The chain links TRBV7-6 to TRBJ2-3, with D possibly matching TRBD2 (5 bases). There are 16 residues in the CDR3. Germline V gives CDR1 SGHVS, CDR2 FNYEAQ. The V end was cut by 1 base, the J end by 5 bases, with 16 bases between. The CDR3 DNA sequence: TGTGCCAGCAGCTTAGAGGGTGGGGAGAGGAGAGATACGCAGTATTTT. Amino acid sequence: CASSLEGGERRDTQYF.

J is TRBJ2-5 and V is TRBV7-8, with TRBD1 identical over 7 bases. The CDR3 has 13 amino acids. Germline assignment: CDR1 SGHVS and CDR2 FQNEAQ. Trimming took 5 bases from V and 4 from J; bases not matched to a gene: 4. The CDR3 nucleotides are TGTGCCAGCAGCGGTCAGGGGGTAGAGACCCAGTACTTC. Protein: CASSGQGVETQYF.

The genes are TRBV7-2 and TRBJ1-1; D ambiguous. Per the germline V gene, CDR1 is SGHTA and CDR2 is FQGNSA. The CDR3 has 14 amino acids. V dropped 1 base and J dropped 0 bases, with 6 bases sitting between them. DNA for the CDR3: TGTGCCAGCAGCTTAGGAGGGCTGAACACTGAAGCTTTCTTT. It translates to CASSLGGLNTEAFF.

The chain links TRBV11-3 to TRBJ2-7, with TRBD2 identical over 10 bases. V shed 1 base and J 4 bases; nucleotides not matched to a gene: 13. Germline-derived CDR1 and CDR2 are SGHNT and YENEEA. This CDR3 contains 18 residues. Here the CDR3 reads CASSLVDRLAGVAYEQYF. In DNA, the CDR3 is TGTGCCAGCAGCTTAGTGGATCGGCTAGCGGGAGTCGCGTACGAGCAGTACTTC.

A word on this clone: The identical CDR3 is also encoded by other nucleotide sequences in the sample. This chain links TRBV5-1 with TRBJ2-7, with D possibly TRBD2 on 7 matching bases. The ends were cut back, 0 bases at V and 2 bases at J, with 9 bases in the middle. This CDR3 spans 14 amino acids. The germline gives CDR1 SGHRS, CDR2 YFSETQ. CDR3 in amino acids: CASSLAGGTYEQYF. The CDR3, as DNA: TGCGCCAGCAGCTTGGCGGGGGGCACCTACGAGCAGTACTTC.

The chain employs TRBV5-1 and TRBJ2-3; 13 positions match TRBD2. The J segment lost 4 bases and the V segment lost 2 bases, leaving 1 base of the junction unmatched. Germline V gene data show CDR1 as SGHRS and CDR2 as YFSETQ. The CDR3 extends over 15 amino acids. In DNA, the CDR3 is TGCGCCAGCAGCTTTGGGACTAGCGGGGCAGATACGCAGTATTTT. Encoded protein: CASSFGTSGADTQYF.

V usage is TRBV5-4 and J usage is TRBJ2-7; TRBD1 matches 9 bases. Germline V gene sequence: CDR1 SGHNT, CDR2 YYREEE (reference sequence). With V trimmed by 4 bases and J by 3 bases, 5 bases remained unmatched. The CDR3 runs 14 residues. This CDR3 reads CASSRPGQGYEQYF. The CDR3 bases are TGTGCCAGCAGCCGACCGGGACAGGGCTACGAGCAGTACTTC.

The chain recombines TRBV27 with TRBJ2-5, with 10 bases lining up with TRBD1. CDR3 length: 17 amino acids. Germline loops: CDR1 MNHEY, CDR2 SMNVEV (reference sequence). With V trimmed by 3 bases and J by 4 bases, 11 bases remained unmatched. The CDR3 loop is CASSFYRDRGPGETQYF. The CDR3 DNA sequence: TGTGCCAGCAGTTTTTACCGCGACAGGGGGCCCGGAGAGACCCAGTACTTC.

The chain has TRBV7-8 and TRBJ2-7, with TRBD1 matching 10 bases. With V trimmed by 5 bases and J by 3 bases, 4 bases remained unmatched. Germline V gives CDR1 SGHVS, CDR2 FQNEAQ. CDR3 size: 14 residues. The CDR3 coding sequence is TGTGCCAGCAGCCTGAGGACAGGGGGCTACGAGCAGTACTTC. Encoded protein: CASSLRTGGYEQYF. Using reference TRBV7-8 and TRBJ2-7 for the parts outside the CDR3, the full variable domain is GAGVSQSPRYKVAKRGQDVALRCDPISGHVSLFWYQQALGQGPEFLTYFQNEAQLDKSGLPSDRFFAERPEGSVSTLKIQRTQQEDSAVYLCASSLRTGGYEQYFGPGTRLTVT.

The CDR3, as DNA: TGTGCCAGCAGCCCGAATAAAGCAACAGATACGCAGTATTTT. This gives the protein CASSPNKATDTQYF. The chain joins TRBV7-3 to TRBJ2-3; no clear D gene. The CDR3 spans 14 residues. Germline lookup yields CDR1 SGHTA and CDR2 FQGTGA. The ends were cut back, 5 bases at V and 3 bases at J, with 12 bases in the middle.

Comments on this clone: Distinct nucleotide sequences in the sample also encode this CDR3. The chain recombines TRBV6-4 with TRBJ2-1; D is possibly TRBD2 (6 bases). The CDR3 runs to 15 residues. Germline loops: CDR1 MRHNA, CDR2 SNTAGT. Trimming pared 0 bases from V and 0 bases from J, leaving 6 bases between. CDR3 in amino acids: CASSDSSGSYNEQFF. The CDR3 DNA is TGTGCCAGCAGTGACTCTAGCGGCTCCTACAATGAGCAGTTCTTC.

The chain carries TRBV2 and TRBJ2-3; 11 bases align to TRBD2. The CDR3 loop spans 16 amino acids. With V trimmed by 7 bases and J by 3 bases, 9 bases remained unmatched. CDR1 is SNHLY, CDR2 FYNNEI, per germline. The CDR3 here is CASTPLAGGGTDTQYF. CDR3 sequence (DNA): TGTGCCAGCACACCCCTAGCGGGAGGAGGAACAGATACGCAGTATTTT. The whole variable domain, filled in from reference TRBV2 and TRBJ2-3, reads EPEVTQTPSHQVTQMGQEVILRCVPISNHLYFYWYRQILGQKVEFLVSFYNNEISEKSEIFDDQFSVERPDGSNFTLKIRSTKLEDSAMYFCASTPLAGGGTDTQYFGPGTRLTVL.

The chain recombines TRBV7-2 with TRBJ2-3; 7 nucleotides agree with TRBD2. The germline V gene has CDR1 SGHTA and CDR2 FQGNSA. The V gene end was trimmed by 8 bases and the J gene end by 2 bases; junction bases not matched to a gene: 10. The CDR3 is made up of 15 amino acids. DNA of the CDR3: TGTGCCAGCTCTGAGGTAGGGAGGGACACAGATACGCAGTATTTT. Protein: CASSEVGRDTDTQYF.

This chain uses TRBV6-6 with TRBJ2-2, with 7 bases aligning to TRBD1. The CDR3 covers 15 residues. From germline, CDR1 is MNHNY and CDR2 SVGAGI (reference sequence). J was trimmed by 1 base and V by 5 bases; bases with no gene match: 4. The CDR3 nucleotides read TGTGCCAGCAGTCCACAGGGGAGGAACACCGGGGAGCTGTTTTTT. This sequence encodes CASSPQGRNTGELFF.

The chain links TRBV27 to TRBJ2-7; the match to TRBD2 covers 8 bases. J lost 6 bases, V lost 6 bases, and 4 bases had no gene match. The CDR3 loop spans 12 amino acids. Germline CDR1 reads MNHEY; CDR2 reads SMNVEV (reference sequence). The CDR3 DNA reads TGTGCCAGCAGCTCCGCGGGGGGCGAGCAGTACTTC. Translation gives CASSSAGGEQYF.

This chain links TRBV13 with TRBJ2-5; 7 bases map to TRBD2. The J call is in doubt because the DNA end fits TRBJ2-7 better. CDR3 length: 14 residues. CDR1 and CDR2 (germline): PRHDT, FYEKMQ (reference sequence). This CDR3 is CASSFAGASDEQYF. The CDR3 DNA is TGTGCCAGCAGCTTTGCGGGAGCGTCCGACGAGCAGTACTTC.

This rearrangement joins TRBV5-1 to TRBJ1-2; unclear D gene. The germline V gene encodes CDR1 SGHRS and CDR2 YFSETQ. Trimming took 4 bases from V and 5 from J, leaving 18 bases between them. The CDR3 runs 15 residues. CDR3 in amino acids: CASSQTGGRQYGYTF. The CDR3 bases are TGCGCCAGCAGCCAAACGGGAGGACGGCAGTATGGCTACACCTTC.

V is TRBV30 and J is TRBJ1-2; 9 positions match TRBD1. Per the germline V gene, CDR1 is GTSNPN and CDR2 is SVGIG (reference sequence). V lost 5 bases, J lost 0 bases, and 7 bases stayed unmatched. The CDR3 totals 15 residues. CDR3 protein: CAWGGQGSSNYGYTF. The CDR3 bases are TGTGCCTGGGGGGGACAGGGCTCCTCTAACTATGGCTACACCTTC.

The chain has TRBV4-1 and TRBJ2-7; D remains unclear. Germline V lookup: CDR1 MGHRA, CDR2 YSYEKL. With 2 bases removed from V and 5 bases from J, the gap between germline ends came to 16 bases. The CDR3 is 15 residues long. CDR3 in DNA: TGCGCCAGCAGCCAAACTACCCTAACCTGGGACGAGCAGTACTTC. Translated: CASSQTTLTWDEQYF.

The chain links TRBV18 to TRBJ2-1; TRBD2 might be the D (5 bases). The CDR3 extends over 14 amino acids. Germline V gene data show CDR1 as KGHSH and CDR2 as LQKENI. Between the trimmed V and J ends, which lost 8 bases and 0 bases, there was a span of 11 bases. CDR3 in amino acids: CASLPSGSYNEQFF. The CDR3 DNA reads as TGTGCCAGCCTACCGAGCGGCTCCTACAATGAGCAGTTCTTC.

This clone showed up just a few times. The chain joins TRBV2 to TRBJ2-7; 8 positions match TRBD1. Losses at the gene ends were 6 bases for V and 0 bases for J; bases not matched to a gene: 19. The V gene's germline CDR1 is SNHLY and CDR2 FYNNEI. The CDR3 extends over 19 amino acids. The DNA for the CDR3 is TGTGCCAGCAGCGCCCAAAGGGAGACAGGGGCCTACTTCTCCTACGAGCAGTACTTC. Protein sequence: CASSAQRETGAYFSYEQYF.

The J gene is TRBJ1-6, the V gene TRBV9; 7 bases fit TRBD1. The length of the CDR3 is 16 residues. CDR1 is SGDLS and CDR2 is YYNGEE in the germline V gene. V lost 4 bases, J lost 7 bases, and 11 bases stayed unmatched. The CDR3 sequence: CASSPGGGGRNSPLHF. CDR3 nucleotide sequence: TGTGCCAGCAGCCCAGGGGGTGGGGGGCGAAATTCACCCCTCCACTTT.

The gene calls are TRBV14 and TRBJ2-3; TRBD2 matches 10 bases. CDR1 is SGHDN and CDR2 is FVKESK in the germline V gene. The CDR3 sequence is 18 residues long. V gave up 0 bases and J gave up 2 bases; unmatched junction bases: 8. In DNA form, the CDR3 reads TGTGCCAGCAGCCAAGATCGGGCTAGCGGGAGTTACACAGATACGCAGTATTTT. Translating it yields CASSQDRASGSYTDTQYF. Full variable domain (outside the CDR3, taken from reference TRBV14 and TRBJ2-3): EAGVTQFPSHSVIEKGQTVTLRCDPISGHDNLYWYRRVMGKEIKFLLHFVKESKQDESGMPNNRFLAERTGGTYSTLKVQPAELEDSGVYFCASSQDRASGSYTDTQYFGPGTRLTVL.

CDR3 bases: TGCGCCAGCAGCCCCCGGGGGGGAGAGGGCTATGGCTACACCTTC. It specifies CASSPRGGEGYGYTF. The chain combines TRBV5-1 with TRBJ1-2; possible D gene TRBD1, 5 bases. V was pared by 4 bases and J by 4 bases, with 17 bases between. This CDR3 spans 15 amino acids. In germline, CDR1 is SGHRS, CDR2 YFSETQ.

This rearrangement joins TRBV30 to TRBJ1-3, with D perhaps TRBD1 (6 bases). The germline V and J ends were trimmed by 4 bases and 0 bases, with 16 bases remaining between them. CDR1 is GTSNPN and CDR2 is SVGIG in the germline V gene (reference sequence). CDR3 length: 16 residues. The CDR3 DNA sequence: TGTGCCTGGAATAGCTTCGACAGGCGCTCTGGAAACACCATATATTTT. This gives the protein CAWNSFDRRSGNTIYF.

This clone was counted between two and nine times. The V gene is TRBV29-1, the J gene TRBJ2-5; 8 bases align to TRBD1. V shed 2 bases, J shed 5 bases, and the junction held 13 bases outside the gene matches. CDR3 length: 16 residues. Per germline, CDR1 SQVTM and CDR2 ANQGSEA. The CDR3 is CSVEPYLDRAGETQYF. CDR3 sequence (DNA): TGCAGCGTTGAACCTTACTTGGACAGGGCCGGGGAGACCCAGTACTTC.

This chain joins TRBV7-8 and TRBJ2-3; 7 positions match TRBD2. Looked up from germline, CDR1 is SGHVS and CDR2 is FQNEAQ. There are 17 residues in the CDR3. J lost 1 base, V lost 0 bases, and 7 bases had no gene match. CDR3 bases: TGTGCCAGCAGCTTAGCGCGCGGGGGTTTGGGCACAGATACGCAGTATTTT. It codes for CASSLARGGLGTDTQYF.